This T cell receptor beta chain stems from a study of blood T cells in healthy people across ages. Extracted total RNA amounted to at least 5.5 micrograms for each sample. The V end was cut by 6 bases, the J end by 0 bases, with 6 bases between. The CDR3 contains 13 residues. From germline, CDR1 is SQVTM and CDR2 ANQGSEA. A J-beta primer mix and a sample-barcoded 5' primer were used in a second PCR of roughly 6 to 12 cycles. Every molecule of cDNA carried a tag from a template-switch adaptor with 12 random nucleotides. TCRdb ran MiXCR on the 5' RACE reads and lists one entry per CDR3 protein. Of 1.8 million or so distinct CDR3 sequences detected, around 40% appear once; the ten largest clones hold 23%. Whole-study results and caveats: Lack of knowledge of donor CMV status possibly confounded expanded clonotype changes.

This clonotype was detected a few times. The antigen is undetermined. The sequenced sample was blood. This chain links TRBV29-1 with TRBJ2-6; no reliable D call. The sequence came from a human donor in good health. The DNA for the CDR3 is TGCAGCGTAATATTCTCTGGGGCCAACGTCCTGACTTTC. Translated: CSVIFSGANVLTF.